Reported below is one TCR beta chain. Antigen unknown. The entry originates in a study of OX40 agonist ivuxolimab in advanced cancers. Measured with immunoSEQ multiplex PCR; TCRdb has only the in-frame clones, and not every one. The sample holds roughly 70,000 clones, less than 85% seen once. With 2 bases removed from V and 9 bases from J, the gap between germline ends came to 14 bases. CDR3 length equals 14 residues. CDR1 LNHNV and CDR2 YYDKDF come from the germline V gene (reference sequence). Points from the study as a whole: No determination was made of the antigen specificity of the expanded peripheral T cells. Averaged across samples, CD8+ T cells carried more expanded clones than CD4+ did.

The chain has TRBV15 and TRBJ2-1, with D unclear. This TCR was recovered from an adult with an advanced solid tumor such as melanoma, head and neck, liver or kidney cancer. Material: CD4+ or CD8+ T cells sorted from blood, obtained in a trial of the OX40 agonist ivuxolimab. The CDR3 region has the DNA TGTGCCACCAGCAGACCGTCTGGGCAAGGTGAGCAGTTCTTC. It yields the protein CATSRPSGQGEQFF.